The rows below give T cell receptor beta chains drawn from one sample of a study of blood T cell repertoires in COVID-19. Assay used: immunoSEQ multiplex PCR; TCRdb lists only in-frame clones, some missing. The data show some 350,000 clones, 90% to 95% seen once. Sequencing was carried out using peripheral blood. Receptors were obtained from a woman younger than 35 who had recovered from COVID-19. The CDR3 runs from the conserved cysteine through the conserved F or W.

v_gene	j_gene	CDR3aa
TRBV18	TRBJ1-6	CASSATGVRNSPLHF
TRBV7-9	TRBJ2-1	CASSPPLAGVAYNEQFF
TRBV2	TRBJ1-2	CASRQGPNYGYTF
TRBV25-1	TRBJ2-1	CASRWADNEQFF
TRBV5-1	TRBJ1-2	CASSLAPANYGYTF
TRBV2	TRBJ2-3	CASRGTGSDADTQYF
TRBV18	TRBJ2-1	CASSPTGVLFQFF
TRBV30	TRBJ2-1	CAWSKPLAGRIYNEQFF
TRBV3-1/TRBV3-2	TRBJ1-3	CASGSGLGGNTIYF
TRBV12-3/TRBV12-4	TRBJ2-5	CASSLRGVTQYF
TRBV5-5	TRBJ2-1	CASSGGGTEWNEQFF
TRBV19	TRBJ1-1	CASRVGGLSTEAFF
TRBV5-5	TRBJ2-1	CASSLGQGSNEQFF
TRBV4-3	TRBJ2-3	CASSQDRDTQYF
TRBV4-3	TRBJ1-1	CASSQELGLPGTEAFF
TRBV5-1	TRBJ2-3	CASSLTGTGGDTQYF
TRBV11-2	TRBJ1-1	CASSLGQGVNTEAFF
TRBV2	TRBJ2-5	CASRQGTYQETQYF
TRBV9	TRBJ1-6	CASSVVGGRSPLHF
TRBV9	TRBJ1-2	CASSERQGFSYGYTF
TRBV7-2	TRBJ1-1	CASSLVVSVGSMNTEAFF
TRBV19	TRBJ1-2	CASSSTGEGYTF
TRBV6-6	TRBJ2-5	CASSLGLGLQETQYF
TRBV7-9	TRBJ1-5	CASSLAPGQGVDQPQHF
TRBV5-1	TRBJ1-1	CASREQGGTEAFF
TRBV28	TRBJ1-2	CASSPLDRVTYGYTF